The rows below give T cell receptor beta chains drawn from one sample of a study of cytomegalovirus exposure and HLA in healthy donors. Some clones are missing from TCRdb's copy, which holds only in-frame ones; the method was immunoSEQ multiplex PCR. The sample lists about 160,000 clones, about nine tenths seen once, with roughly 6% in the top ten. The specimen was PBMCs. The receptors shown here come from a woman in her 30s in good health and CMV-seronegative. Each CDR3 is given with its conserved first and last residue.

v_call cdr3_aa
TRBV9 CASSAGDRGNQPQHF
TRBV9 CASSVGGTIQEQFF
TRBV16 CASSQDPGDVSGYTF
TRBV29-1 CSVEYGSTEAFF
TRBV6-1 CAVVREDGLYYEQYF
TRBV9 CASSVGGQVGDTQYF
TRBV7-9 CASTLTGNTIYF
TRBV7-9 CASSLGGQNQPQHF
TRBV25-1 CASSEYGTSSGGYTF
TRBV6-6 CASSSRQTTTYEQYF
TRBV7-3 CASSLGSGGRTGELFF
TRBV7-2 CASRDRGSTYEQYF
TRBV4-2 CASSQDIPAGGHFQETQYF
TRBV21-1 CASSKAYRDREAQPYEQYF
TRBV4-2 CASSAKWGNEQFF
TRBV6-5 CASRPTGQSYEQYF
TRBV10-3 CAISESMGTRNQPQHF
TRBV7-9 CASSPLQDRNEKLFF
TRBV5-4 CASSLGHYGYTF
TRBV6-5 CASSYSRRGGPHGYTF
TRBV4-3 CASSQDLQGSYEQYF
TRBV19 CASSRGEYEQYF
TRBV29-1 CSVEKGFGIYGYTF
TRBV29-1 CSVDGSAYTGELFF
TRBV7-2 CASSLAGQTQYEQYF
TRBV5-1 CASSLGPQAGTDTQYF
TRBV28 CASSSTYLRKNYGYTF
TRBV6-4 CASSDSPQKVYKQPQHF
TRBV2 CASSPTPGLLSYEQYF
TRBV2 CASRTGQGFAGELFF
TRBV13 CASSPPNPREGCEQFF
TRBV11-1 CASSLAPYNEQFF
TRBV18 CASSLTDTQYF
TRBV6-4 CASSETGTSGTDTQYF